Listed below are T cell receptor beta chains from one sample, sequenced in a study of blood T cell repertoires in COVID-19. Profiled with immunoSEQ multiplex PCR; TCRdb holds only in-frame clones, not every one. The repertoire holds roughly 360,000 clones, with roughly four fifths as singletons. What was sequenced was PBMCs or T cells enriched from blood (not recorded which). The origin of the receptors is a woman between 50 and 59 years old who had recovered from COVID-19. Each CDR3 is given with its conserved first and last residue. The D gene is left open where the match is weak. Rows may omit the clone size; those that give it use once, few, many or a size class.

clone_size cdr3_length j_call d_call v_call cdr3_nt cdr3_aa
once 13 TRBJ1-2 - TRBV10-3 TGTGCCATGGCTAAGGGGGGGGCTTATGGCTACACCTTC CAMAKGGAYGYTF
- 13 TRBJ1-5 - TRBV9 TGTGCCAGCAGCGTAGGCCTAAATCAGCCCCAGCATTTT CASSVGLNQPQHF
- 13 TRBJ1-3 - TRBV11-2 TGTGCCAGCAGCTATCCGGGGGGAAACACCATATATTTT CASSYPGGNTIYF
- 14 TRBJ1-5 TRBD1 TRBV7-9 TGTGCCAGCAGCATAGGACAGGGGACGCAGCCCCAGCATTTT CASSIGQGTQPQHF
- 11 TRBJ1-2 - TRBV30 TGTGCCTGGAGTCTAACTTATGGCTACACCTTC CAWSLTYGYTF
- 15 TRBJ1-2 - TRBV5-6 TGTGCCAGCAGCCCTCGACAGGTATCCCTCTATGGCTACACCTTC CASSPRQVSLYGYTF
- 15 TRBJ1-2 TRBD1 TRBV9 TGTGCCAGCAGCGTAGCTCACAGGGGGCAGGCTGGCTACACCTTC CASSVAHRGQAGYTF
- 16 TRBJ2-1 - TRBV18 TGTGCCAGCTCTACCGGGACTCGTCGAACACAAAATGAGCAGTTCTTC CASSTGTRRTQNEQFF
- 14 TRBJ1-1 - TRBV19 TGTGCCAGTACCCGGGGGGGTGTGAACACTGAAGCTTTCTTT CASTRGGVNTEAFF
few 16 TRBJ1-4 TRBD1 TRBV7-9 TGTGCCAGCAGCTCCGGGACAGGGGAAAGAGGGGAAAAACTGTTTTTT CASSSGTGERGEKLFF
- 15 TRBJ1-2 - TRBV11-2 TGTGCCAGCAGCTCAGAAGGGGGGGGGCCCTATGGCTACACCTTC CASSSEGGGPYGYTF
- 16 TRBJ1-1 TRBD1 TRBV4-2 TGTGCCAGCAGCCAAGATAGGGCCAGGGACAGGTCTGAAGCTTTCTTT CASSQDRARDRSEAFF
- 16 TRBJ1-2 - TRBV5-1 TGCGCCAGCAGCTTGTCGGGTCTCAGCGGTCATTATGGCTACACCTTC CASSLSGLSGHYGYTF
- 13 TRBJ1-2 TRBD1 TRBV19 TGTGCCACCCTTGGGACAGGGGACTCTGGCTACACCTTC CATLGTGDSGYTF
- 14 TRBJ2-1 - TRBV24-1 TGTGCCACCGCACGGGGCAGGGGTTACAATGAGCAGTTCTTC CATARGRGYNEQFF
- 15 TRBJ1-1 TRBD1 TRBV18 TGTGCCAGCTCACCATGGGACAGGGGGGACACTGAAGCTTTCTTT CASSPWDRGDTEAFF